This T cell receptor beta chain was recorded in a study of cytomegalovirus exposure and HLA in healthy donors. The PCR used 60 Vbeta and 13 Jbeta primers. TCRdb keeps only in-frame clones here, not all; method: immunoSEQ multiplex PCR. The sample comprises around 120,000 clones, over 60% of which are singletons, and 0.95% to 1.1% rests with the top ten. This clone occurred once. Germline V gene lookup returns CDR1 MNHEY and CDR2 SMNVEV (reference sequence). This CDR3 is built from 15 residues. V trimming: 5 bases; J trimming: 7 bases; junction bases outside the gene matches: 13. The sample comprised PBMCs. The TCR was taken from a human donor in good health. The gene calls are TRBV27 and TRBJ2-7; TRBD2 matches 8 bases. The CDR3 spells CASSSSGDLPWEQYF. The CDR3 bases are TGTGCCAGCAGTAGTAGCGGGGACCTGCCGTGGGAGCAGTACTTC.